What follows are 13 T cell receptor beta chains derived from one specimen sequenced in a study of OX40 agonist ivuxolimab in advanced cancers. Library construction relied on the immunoSEQ multiplex PCR assay. TCRdb retrieved this table from immuneACCESS and kept in-frame rearrangements only. Not all clones are present; in checked studies, unresolved V genes account for under half, and no reason is known for the remainder. Recorded for this sample are about 69,000 clones; about four fifths of them occurred a single time. Together, the top ten hold approximately 2.3% of the sample. The starting material was CD4+ or CD8+ T cells sorted from blood, obtained in a trial of the OX40 agonist ivuxolimab. The receptors were sampled from an adult with an advanced solid tumor such as melanoma, head and neck, liver or kidney cancer.

This rearrangement joins TRBV4-2 to TRBJ2-3, with D possibly being TRBD1 or TRBD2 (6 bases each). CDR3 length: 17 residues. Germline V gene sequence: CDR1 LGHNA, CDR2 YNFKEQ. Trimming pared 6 bases from V and 2 bases from J, leaving 21 bases between. CDR3 in DNA: TGTGCCAGCAGACCTTTAGGGGGGTCTACATTCACAGATACGCAGTATTTT. Amino acids: CASRPLGGSTFTDTQYF.

The chain carries TRBV19 and TRBJ2-3; 12 positions match TRBD2. This CDR3 spans 18 amino acids. V trimming: 3 bases; J trimming: 5 bases; junction bases outside the gene matches: 12. In germline, CDR1 is LNHDA, CDR2 SQIVND (reference sequence). For the CDR3, the DNA is TGTGCCAGTAGTATTAATTCCCCGCTAGCGGGGGGGCGAGATACGCAGTATTTT. Translating gives CASSINSPLAGGRDTQYF.

The chain combines TRBV5-1 with TRBJ1-2; D unresolved. Germline V gene sequence: CDR1 SGHRS, CDR2 YFSETQ. The CDR3 totals 13 residues. Deletions cut 0 bases from V and 4 bases from J, with 7 bases between. In nucleotides, the CDR3 is TGCGCCAGCAGCTTGGGGAAAGGCTATGGCTACACCTTC. Translating gives CASSLGKGYGYTF.

CDR3 loop: CASSQLTGMETQYF. CDR3 DNA sequence: TGCGCCAGCAGCCAACTGACAGGGATGGAGACCCAGTACTTC. The chain joins TRBV5-1 to TRBJ2-5; 7 bases line up with TRBD1. Germline V gives CDR1 SGHRS, CDR2 YFSETQ. CDR3 size: 14 residues. V shed 4 bases, J shed 5 bases, and the junction held 8 bases outside the gene matches.

The chain carries TRBV5-1 and TRBJ2-1; the D gene could be TRBD1 or TRBD2 (6 bases each). The CDR3 length is 18 residues. V lost 4 bases to trimming and J lost 3 bases, with 23 bases between them. Germline V CDR1 and CDR2: SGHRS, YFSETQ. CDR3 residues: CASSPGAAGQAVYNEQFF. The CDR3 DNA follows: TGCGCCAGCAGCCCGGGGGCAGCGGGCCAGGCAGTCTACAATGAGCAGTTCTTC. The whole variable domain, remainder taken from reference TRBV5-1 and TRBJ2-1, is KAGVTQTPRYLIKTRGQQVTLSCSPISGHRSVSWYQQTPGQGLQFLFEYFSETQRNKGNFPGRFSGRQFSNSRSEMNVSTLELGDSALYLCASSPGAAGQAVYNEQFFGPGTRLTVL.

The rearrangement links TRBV5-1 to TRBJ1-1; TRBD1 matches 10 bases. This CDR3 comprises 14 residues. Germline CDR1 is SGHRS and CDR2 is YFSETQ. J was trimmed by 4 bases and V by 4 bases; bases with no gene match: 4. The CDR3 spells CASSGTGVLTEAFF. The CDR3 region has the DNA TGCGCCAGCAGCGGGACAGGGGTGCTCACTGAAGCTTTCTTT.

The genes are TRBV7-8 and TRBJ2-3, with 9 bases aligning to TRBD1. CDR1 and CDR2 from the germline V gene are SGHVS and FQNEAQ. The V segment lost 7 bases and the J segment 3 bases; nucleotides outside the gene matches: 8. The length of the CDR3 is 15 residues. CDR3 DNA: TGTGCCAGCACTTACAGGGGGCTGGTGACAGATACGCAGTATTTT. Protein sequence: CASTYRGLVTDTQYF.

The gene calls are TRBV7-9 and TRBJ1-2, with D possibly matching TRBD1 (6 bases). V was shortened by 5 bases and J by 8 bases, with 12 bases between the two germline ends. The CDR3 covers 12 residues. CDR1 is SEHNR and CDR2 is FQNEAQ in the germline V gene (reference sequence). CDR3 nucleotide sequence: TGTGCCAGCAGCCCAAGGGGGGAAGGCTACACCTTC. It translates to CASSPRGEGYTF.

This chain connects TRBV6-6 to TRBJ1-2, with TRBD1 as a possible D gene (6 bases). CDR3 length equals 12 residues. Germline V gives CDR1 MNHNY, CDR2 SVGAGI (reference sequence). V was shortened by 10 bases and J by 8 bases, with 17 bases between the two germline ends. CDR3 sequence: CATRDTLGGYTF. The CDR3 DNA reads TGTGCCACCCGGGACACACTAGGGGGCTACACCTTC.

The chain couples TRBV5-1 to TRBJ1-4; the D gene is possibly TRBD1 (6 bases). The germline V and J ends were trimmed by 0 bases and 7 bases, with 13 bases remaining between them. Germline lookup yields CDR1 SGHRS and CDR2 YFSETQ. The CDR3 has 15 amino acids. The CDR3 sequence is CASSLAQGRGEKLFF. CDR3 in DNA: TGCGCCAGCAGCTTGGCGCAGGGGAGAGGTGAAAAACTGTTTTTT.

J is TRBJ1-1 and V is TRBV7-8, with TRBD1 matching 9 bases. From germline, CDR1 is SGHVS and CDR2 FQNEAQ. The CDR3 length is 14 residues. Trimming removed 4 bases from V and 5 bases from J; junction bases left unmatched: 5. CDR3 in DNA: TGTGCCAGCAGCTCCGGACAGGGGAGAACTGAAGCTTTCTTT. Translating it yields CASSSGQGRTEAFF.

The rearrangement uses TRBV30 and TRBJ1-3; no firm D call. Germline V gene lookup returns CDR1 GTSNPN and CDR2 SVGIG (reference sequence). The length of the CDR3 is 13 residues. V was trimmed by 4 bases and J by 3 bases, leaving 10 bases between them. DNA for the CDR3: TGTGCCTGGATTCCAATAGGTGGAAACACCATATATTTT. This translates into CAWIPIGGNTIYF.

The chain has TRBV5-6 and TRBJ1-5; TRBD1 might be the D (6 bases). This CDR3 has 15 residues. Germline V lookup: CDR1 SGHDT, CDR2 YYEEEE. Trimming removed 2 bases from V and 8 bases from J, with 17 bases in between. CDR3 nucleotides: TGTGCCAGCAGCTTAACGACAGGAATCTATGAGCCCCAGCATTTT. This encodes CASSLTTGIYEPQHF. Using reference TRBV5-6 and TRBJ1-5 for the parts outside the CDR3, the full variable domain is DAGVTQSPTHLIKTRGQQVTLRCSPKSGHDTVSWYQQALGQGPQFIFQYYEEEERQRGNFPDRFSGHQFPNYSSELNVNALLLGDSALYLCASSLTTGIYEPQHFGDGTRLSIL.